This T cell receptor beta chain was documented in a study of identical twins (dated by TCRdb to the mid-2010s). For the study in its entirety: To test whether fetal clonotypes persist, this study deep-sequenced TCR alpha and beta repertoires from monozygotic twins, from unrelated adults of various ages, and from cord blood. To rule out contamination, replicate twin experiments were performed at different times with different library preparation protocols.

Every donor in the study was a healthy Caucasian. The twin cohort consisted of three pairs of female monozygotic twins, all aged roughly 18 to 30 years. RNA for TCR libraries was isolated from peripheral blood mononuclear cells. To prepare the library, 5' RACE was applied. The instrument was an Illumina HiSeq 2000. A universal primer binding site was introduced by template switching, and a unique molecular identifier was present in the final cDNA, enabling accurate counting of TCR cDNA molecules. Specific primers in the conserved constant-segment region were used to synthesize first-strand cDNA for TCR alpha and beta chains. Each cDNA library was double barcoded, with a SMART-Mk sample barcode plus Illumina barcodes, to control for contamination. Two successive PCR steps introduced TruSeq adapter sequences along with Illumina sample barcodes. The Illumina HiSeq platform was used with custom primers to sequence TCR alpha and beta cDNA libraries. In the source study's methods: MiGEC was used to process raw reads and extract unique molecular identifiers, and MiXCR was used to find CDR3 positions. Recombination models were inferred per individual with the repgenHMM and IGoR tools using an EM algorithm. Shared clonotypes were analyzed with the tcR package in R, and sharing was normalized by the product of cloneset sizes. To study raw recombination without the effects of thymic and clonal selection, out-of-frame nonproductive sequences were analyzed. TCRdb cleaned the public reads at Q25 with fastp, built clones with MiXCR and kept in-frame beta chains. Every distinct CDR3 protein forms one entry, paired with its most common genes and DNA. TCRdb assigned the V and J calls; the authors' analysis was not used. This sample has approximately 700,000 distinct CDR3 sequences in its table, and about 20% of those were observed once. Over 10% of the sample is held by the ten biggest clonotypes.

The junction shows trimming of 6 bases on V and 2 bases on J, and the gene matches do not reach 9 bases of it. The cysteine opens and the phenylalanine closes a CDR3 of 15 amino acids. Kept here is only the CDR3 DNA, which spans 45 bases and is read in frame from base 1. What the work shows at the level of the full study, not this receptor alone: Because the same donors could not be followed over many years, conclusions were based on cross-sectional statistical analysis. The excess sharing between twins in beta out-of-frame sequences was weaker because fewer shared sequences reduced the signal-to-noise ratio. Fewer insertions were carried by abundant cord blood beta clonotypes, a similar but weaker trend appeared in young adult naive repertoires, and no such trend appeared in memory repertoires. Compared with coincidental sharing between unrelated individuals, an excess of low generation-probability sequences was observed among out-of-frame TCR alpha sequences shared between twins. Invariant T cells such as MAIT and iNKT could partly confound zero-insertion analyses, although diverse VJ usage argued against such confounding for most clonotypes. In monozygotic twins, recombination models systematically underestimated out-of-frame TCR alpha sharing, but the models matched the sharing seen between unrelated individuals.

Notes on this clonotype: It has no known antigen specificity. No qualities accompany the bases; no much larger clone lies one base away.

This same sample was also taken into another study, of T cells expressing NK-cell markers. As described in the second report: About eight donors provided sorted CD3+CD56+NKG2C+, CD3+CD56+NKG2C- and CD3+CD56-NKG2C+ T-cell subsets, whose TCR beta-chain repertoires were profiled. Most of the eight sequenced donors were HCMV-seropositive and one was HCMV-seronegative. In several experiments an anti-gammadeltaTCR antibody was added to restrict sorting to alphabetaTCR-expressing T cells. For several donors, the dominant CD3+CD56+NKG2C+ clonotypes were among the top 10 CD8+ clonotypes and accounted for 1.0-7.0% of CD8+ T cells. Those dominant clonotypes were again the most abundant among CD3+CD56-NKG2C+ cells in a handful of donors, at roughly 25-65%. Whether the expanded NKG2C-expressing T cell clones were specific for HCMV antigens was left unclear. Randomly selected healthy volunteers, three men and five women, were used as the eight sequenced donors. A commercial ELISA kit detecting HCMV-specific IgG in serum was used to determine HCMV serostatus. For 5 or 6 donors, unsorted PBMC were also used to sequence bulk peripheral blood T-cell repertoires. MIGEC was used to demultiplex reads and group reads by UMI, and MiTCR was used to assemble and quantify clonotypes. Only TCR cDNA sequences supported by at least two reads were kept to exclude erroneous sequences. Downstream repertoire analysis used the tcR package, and clonotypes were matched across fractions by CDR3 nucleotide sequence plus V segment. VDJmatch was used to annotate antigen specificity against VDJdb, with one amino acid substitution allowed in CDR3.

This TCR came from a woman aged 18-29 years in good health. Sample: PBMCs. The chain is encoded by TRBV12-3 or TRBV12-4 joined to TRBJ2-7, with 8 junctional bases fitting TRBD1. The CDR3: CASSSDDRGTYEQYF. Here is the DNA: TGTGCCAGCAGCTCGGATGACAGGGGAACCTACGAGCAGTACTTC.